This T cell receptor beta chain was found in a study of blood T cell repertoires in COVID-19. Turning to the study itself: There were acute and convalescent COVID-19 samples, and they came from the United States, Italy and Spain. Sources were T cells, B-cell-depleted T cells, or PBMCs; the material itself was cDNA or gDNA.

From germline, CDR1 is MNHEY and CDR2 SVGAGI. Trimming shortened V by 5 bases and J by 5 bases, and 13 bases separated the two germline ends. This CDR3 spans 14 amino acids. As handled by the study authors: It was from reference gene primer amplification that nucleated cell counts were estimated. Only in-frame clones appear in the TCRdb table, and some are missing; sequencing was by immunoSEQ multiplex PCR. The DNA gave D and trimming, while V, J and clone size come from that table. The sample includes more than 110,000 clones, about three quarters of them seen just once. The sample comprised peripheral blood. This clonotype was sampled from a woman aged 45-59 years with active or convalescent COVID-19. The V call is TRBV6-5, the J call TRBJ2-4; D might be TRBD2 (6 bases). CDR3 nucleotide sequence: TGTGCCAGCAGTCGACATAGCGGCCAAAACATTCAGTACTTC. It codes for CASSRHSGQNIQYF.